This entry concerns a single T cell receptor (beta chain). Antigen: not known. The CDR3 totals 12 residues. Germline V gene lookup returns CDR1 MNHNY and CDR2 SVGAGI (reference sequence). The V end was cut by 5 bases, the J end by 5 bases, with 8 bases between. Healthy donors of bone marrow made up the group. The entry originates in a study of cytomegalovirus exposure and HLA in healthy donors. Findings of the study overall: Trimming of TCR beta V- and J-genes showed a link, identified in a later analysis, to a missense DCLRE1C variant. A later analysis by the authors found several of the most significant clusters apparently linked to common viral pathogens. Later analysis indicated greater clonal expansion among HLA-associated TCR beta chains than among equally common other chains.

In the PCR, 60 Vbeta and 13 Jbeta primers were used. Sequencing was performed with immunoSEQ multiplex PCR; in TCRdb, only in-frame clones are kept and a portion is missing. This table lists tens of thousands of clones. The chain employs TRBV6-6 and TRBJ2-3; a possible D gene is TRBD1 (6 bases). The sample comprised PBMCs. The TCR sequence derives from a female donor in good health and CMV-seronegative. The chain's CDR3 is CASSIGGDTQYF. The CDR3 DNA is TGTGCCAGCAGTATAGGGGGAGATACGCAGTATTTT.